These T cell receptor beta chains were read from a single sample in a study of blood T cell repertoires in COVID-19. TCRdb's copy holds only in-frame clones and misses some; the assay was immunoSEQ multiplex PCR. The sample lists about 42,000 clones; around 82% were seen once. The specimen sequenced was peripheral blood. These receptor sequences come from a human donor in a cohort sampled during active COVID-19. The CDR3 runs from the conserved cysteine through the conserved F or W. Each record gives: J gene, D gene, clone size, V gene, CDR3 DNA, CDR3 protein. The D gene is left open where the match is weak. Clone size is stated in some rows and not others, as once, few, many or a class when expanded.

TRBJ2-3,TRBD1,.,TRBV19,TGTGCCAGTAGTATAGAACAGGGGGGCACTCGTGATACGCAGTATTTT,CASSIEQGGTRDTQYF
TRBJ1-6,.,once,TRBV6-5,TGTGCCAGCAACCCAAGCAGCCAGGGTTCACCCCTCCACTTT,CASNPSSQGSPLHF
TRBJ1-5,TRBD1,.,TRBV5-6,TGTGCCAGCAGCTTGGGGTTTGGACAGGATAGCAATCAGCCCCAGCATTTT,CASSLGFGQDSNQPQHF
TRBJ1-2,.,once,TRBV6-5,TGTGCCAGCAGCCGCACCGGGACTAAGTATAGCTACACCTTC,CASSRTGTKYSYTF
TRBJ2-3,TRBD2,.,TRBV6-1,TGTGCCAGCAGTGAAGGGAAACTAGCGGGGTTCTGGGGCACAGATACGCAGTATTTT,CASSEGKLAGFWGTDTQYF
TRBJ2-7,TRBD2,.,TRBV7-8,TGTGCCAGCAGCTTGGGGACTAGCGGGGGACGCGAGCAGTACTTC,CASSLGTSGGREQYF
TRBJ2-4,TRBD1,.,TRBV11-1,TGTGCCAGCAGCTCGGGACAGGGAAACATTCAGTACTTC,CASSSGQGNIQYF
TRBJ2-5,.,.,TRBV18,TGTGCCAGCTCACCCAGCTGGGCCCCAGAGACCCAGTACTTC,CASSPSWAPETQYF
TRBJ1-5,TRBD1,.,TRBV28,TGTGCCAGCAGTACGGACAGGGCCAGCAATCAGCCCCAGCATTTT,CASSTDRASNQPQHF
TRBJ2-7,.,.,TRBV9,TGTGCCAGCAGCGTGACGGACATGAGCTCCTACGAGCAGTACTTC,CASSVTDMSSYEQYF
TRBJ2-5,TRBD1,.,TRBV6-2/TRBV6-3,TGTGCCAGCAGTTACGAGCGCTTCGGACAGGGGGCGGGAGAGACCCAGTACTTC,CASSYERFGQGAGETQYF
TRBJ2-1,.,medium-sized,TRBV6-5,TGTGCCAGCAGTTACTCGACTAGTGGCCACAATGAGCAGTTCTTC,CASSYSTSGHNEQFF
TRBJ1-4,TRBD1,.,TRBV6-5,TGTGCCAGCACCGGGACAGGGGTCGAAAAACTGTTTTTT,CASTGTGVEKLFF
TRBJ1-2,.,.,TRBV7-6,TGTGCCAGCAGCTGGAGCCGGGGCTACACCTTC,CASSWSRGYTF
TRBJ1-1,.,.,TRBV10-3,TGTGCCTCCTCGGACGGGTTCCAGGGAACTGAAGCTTTCTTT,CASSDGFQGTEAFF
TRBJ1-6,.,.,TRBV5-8,TGTGCCAGCAGCTTGACCGGAACTGGCCGGGCACCCCTCCACTTT,CASSLTGTGRAPLHF
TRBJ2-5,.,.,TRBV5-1,TGCGCCAGCACCAACGAGGTGGGAGGAGAGACCCAGTACTTC,CASTNEVGGETQYF
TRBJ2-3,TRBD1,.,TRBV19,TGTGCCAGTAGTACTCCTGGGACAGGGACAGATACGCAGTATTTT,CASSTPGTGTDTQYF
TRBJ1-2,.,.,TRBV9,TGTGCCAGCAGCGTAGGCCCGGGGCGGGGGTCGGGCTACACCTTC,CASSVGPGRGSGYTF
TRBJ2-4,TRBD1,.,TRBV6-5,TGTGCCAGCAGTTTCAAGGGGGCTAATAACATTCAGTACTTC,CASSFKGANNIQYF
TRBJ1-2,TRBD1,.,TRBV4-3,TGCGCCAGCAGCCCCCAGACAGGGGGCGCCGAGGGCTACACCTTC,CASSPQTGGAEGYTF
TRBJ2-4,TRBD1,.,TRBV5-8,TGTGCCAGCAGCTTCCGGGACAGGGGGGACCTAGCCAAAAACATTCAGTACTTC,CASSFRDRGDLAKNIQYF
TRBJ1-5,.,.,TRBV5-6,TGTGCCAGCAGCTTATGGGGAGTTTTAAATCAGCCCCAGCATTTT,CASSLWGVLNQPQHF
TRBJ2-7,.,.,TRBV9,TGTGCCAGCAGCGTAGGGCAGGCCCCCGTTTACGAGCAGTACTTC,CASSVGQAPVYEQYF
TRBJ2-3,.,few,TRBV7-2,TGTGCCAGCAGCTTATGGTACAAGCAGTATTTT,CASSLWYKQYF
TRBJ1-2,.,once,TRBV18,TGTGCCAGCTCACCAGCCGTCGGAGGGACTGTGCTTGGCTACACCTTC,CASSPAVGGTVLGYTF
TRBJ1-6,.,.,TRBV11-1,TGTGCCAGCAGCTTACGGACACCTAATTCACCCCTCCACTTT,CASSLRTPNSPLHF
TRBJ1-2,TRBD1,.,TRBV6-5,TGTGCCAGCAGGCGACAGGGGGACGGCTACACCTTC,CASRRQGDGYTF
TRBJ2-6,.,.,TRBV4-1,TGCGCCAGCAGCCAAGCCAGGGGCCTTGGGGCCAACGTCCTGACTTTC,CASSQARGLGANVLTF
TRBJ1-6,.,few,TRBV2,TGTGCCAGCAGAGAAGACAGTTCTAATTCACCCCTCCACTTT,CASREDSSNSPLHF
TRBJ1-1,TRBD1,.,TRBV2,TGTGCCAGCAGACCTTGGACAGGAGACACTGAAGCTTTCTTT,CASRPWTGDTEAFF
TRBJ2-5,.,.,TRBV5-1,TGCGCCAGCAGCTTGGGACAGTCCGGAGAGACCCAGTACTTC,CASSLGQSGETQYF
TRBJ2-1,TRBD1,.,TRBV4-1,TGCGCCAGCTCTCTAGAGAACAGGGGGATTGGCAATGAGCAGTTCTTC,CASSLENRGIGNEQFF
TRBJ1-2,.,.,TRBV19,TGTGCCAGTAACCCAACACCCGGGCAGGGGAGAGAAGGCTACACCTTC,CASNPTPGQGREGYTF
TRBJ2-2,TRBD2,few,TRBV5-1,TGCGCCAGCAGCCCACGAACTAGCGGGGGAGCGCCCGGGGAGCTGTTTTTT,CASSPRTSGGAPGELFF
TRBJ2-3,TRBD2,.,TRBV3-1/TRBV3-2,TGTGCCAGCAGCGTCCGGGGGTCTAGCGGAGATACGCAGTATTTT,CASSVRGSSGDTQYF
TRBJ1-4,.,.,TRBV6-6,TGTGCCAGCAGTTACCTACCGGGGGTTGAAAAACTGTTTTTT,CASSYLPGVEKLFF
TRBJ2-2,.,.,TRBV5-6,TGTGCCAGCAGCTTGGACTCTCCCACCGGGGAGCTGTTTTTT,CASSLDSPTGELFF
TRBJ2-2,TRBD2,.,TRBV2,TGTGCCAGCAGGGCACTAGCGGGGCGTAACGGGGAGCTGTTTTTT,CASRALAGRNGELFF
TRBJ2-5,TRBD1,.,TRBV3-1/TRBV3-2,TGTGCCAGCAGACGGACAGGTTCAGAGACCCAGTACTTC,CASRRTGSETQYF
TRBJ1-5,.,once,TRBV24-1,TGTGCCACCAGCGGAGCCCACAATCAGCCCCAGCATTTT,CATSGAHNQPQHF
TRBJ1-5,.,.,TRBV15,TGTGCCACCAGCAGAGATCGGGGGGGCGAGGGGCAGCCCCAGCATTTT,CATSRDRGGEGQPQHF
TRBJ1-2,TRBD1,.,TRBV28,TGTGCCAGCAGCCTACGGAACAGGGGATCGGGTGGCTACACCTTC,CASSLRNRGSGGYTF
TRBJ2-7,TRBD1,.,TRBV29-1,TGCAGCGTTGAAGGCCCCCGAGAGGGGGCCCCCTACGAGCAGTACTTC,CSVEGPREGAPYEQYF
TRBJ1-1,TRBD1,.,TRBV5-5,TGTGCCAGCAGCTTCGATTGGGACAGGAACACTGAAGCTTTCTTT,CASSFDWDRNTEAFF
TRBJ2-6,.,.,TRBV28,TGTGCCAGCAGTTGGGGCAGGGTGTCCGGGGCCAACGTCCTGACTTTC,CASSWGRVSGANVLTF
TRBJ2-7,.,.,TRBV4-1,TGCGCCAGCAGCCAAAGGACTGAGGTCTACGAGCAGTACTTC,CASSQRTEVYEQYF
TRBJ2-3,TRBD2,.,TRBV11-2,TGTGCCAGCAGCCCCCAGGGAGCGGGGGGGATAGATACGCAGTATTTT,CASSPQGAGGIDTQYF
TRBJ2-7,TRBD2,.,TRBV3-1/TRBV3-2,TGTGCCAGCAGCCAAGCTAGCGGGGGGGAAAGCTACGAGCAGTACTTC,CASSQASGGESYEQYF